This T cell receptor beta chain originates from a study of CD8 T cells in ankylosing spondylitis. Study results and caveats: Peripheral blood held disease-linked clones only at relatively low frequency, and these were CD8+. Roughly eight highly homologous variants made up a TCR beta motif that seemed to typify ankylosing spondylitis blood. Matched ankylosing spondylitis synovial fluid reportedly showed significant enrichment of disease-linked clones.

Germline-derived CDR1 and CDR2 are SGHRS and YFSETQ. The trim removed 2 bases at V and 3 bases at J, leaving 2 bases unmatched. The CDR3 consists of 15 residues. The authors made TCR beta libraries by quantitative 5'-RACE with molecular barcodes. Via MiXCR, TCRdb re-called the 5' RACE reads, giving one row per CDR3 protein. The table includes about 440,000 distinct CDR3 sequences, 17% detected once. This clonotype occurred a few times. What it binds is unknown. The receptor's source is a male donor with ankylosing spondylitis. Sequencing used blood, either unsorted or a sorted T cell fraction (not recorded which). The gene calls are TRBV5-1 and TRBJ2-5; 12 bases line up with TRBD1. DNA for the CDR3: TGCGCCAGCAGCTTCGGGACAGGGGGCGAAGAGACCCAGTACTTC. It is translated as CASSFGTGGEETQYF.